One T cell receptor beta chain is described in this entry. Original processing notes: Using reference gene primer amplification, nucleated cell counts were estimated. Generated by immunoSEQ multiplex PCR, the TCRdb table keeps only in-frame clones and is missing some. V and J calls and clone size follow that table, whereas D and trimming were derived from the DNA. The table shows roughly 210,000 clones, with about 88% occurring only once. Germline loops: CDR1 MDHEN, CDR2 SYDVKM. V was clipped by 5 bases and J by 4 bases, with 8 bases between them. This CDR3 spans 12 amino acids. The data originate from a study of blood T cell repertoires in COVID-19. Study background: Sites across the United States, Italy and Spain contributed samples from acute and convalescent COVID-19. From T cells, B-cell-depleted T cells, or PBMCs came the material, which was cDNA or gDNA.

The chain carries TRBV28 and TRBJ1-2; unclear D gene. The source is a man between 70 and 80 years old with acute or convalescent COVID-19. The source material was peripheral blood. This CDR3 is CASSNLSYGYTF. The CDR3 DNA sequence: TGTGCCAGCAGTAACTTGAGCTATGGCTACACCTTC.